This T cell receptor beta chain is from a study of memory CD4+ T cells and cytomegalovirus serostatus (dated by TCRdb to about 2019). In terms of the full investigation: The cohort comprised 33 healthy Belgian adults, 9 CMV seropositive and roughly 24 CMV seronegative. To replicate a published TCR-based CMV serostatus classifier, the study sequenced CD4+ memory TCRbeta repertoires from a Belgian cohort whose cytomegalovirus serostatus was known. Beyond this particular receptor, the publication reports: CMV serostatus prediction reached a median bootstrapped AUC of approximately 0.95 with the original framework and just under 0.93 with a US-trained random forest. On the Belgian cohort, the classifier based on the original framework reached a median bootstrapped AUC of about 0.96, with a 95% CI of 0.76-1.00. Among the roughly 160 previously reported CMV-associated TCRbeta sequences, approximately 67 showed up in the CD4+ memory repertoires, with each one found in between one and five individuals. The results were interpreted as suggesting that the CMV-associated TCR signature is largely present in the CD4+ memory repertoire. Unlike the original study, which covered naive and memory CD4+ and CD8+ populations, the Belgian study sequenced only CD4+CD45RO+ memory cells.

The Quick-DNA Microprep Kit was used to extract genomic DNA from the sorted cells. Amplification of TCRbeta DNA was done with the immunoSEQ hsTCRbeta kit, following the protocol from the manufacturer. An Illumina MiSeq instrument was used to sequence the TCRbeta libraries. Under the source paper's analysis protocol: Removing out-of-frame sequences left 2,204,828 distinct TCRbeta sequences, an average of roughly 68,000 per individual. Each individual was scored using the number of roughly 150 previously reported CMV-associated TCRbeta sequences that the individual carried and the total number of productive distinct TCRbeta sequences. A beta-binomial model was reimplemented in Python, and scikit-learn random forests with default parameters were trained on data from the US cohort. On the Belgian cohort, classifier performance was reported as the median AUC, along with percentile confidence intervals, across 10,000 bootstrap iterations. TCRdb holds this immuneACCESS table with in-frame rearrangements only. Some clones are missing; in checked studies, unresolved V genes explain under half, and the rest has no known cause. That table furnishes V, J and clone size, whereas the DNA furnished D and trimming. Present in this sample are 70,000 to 90,000 clones, just under 80% of which were seen just once. 2.5% to 3% of the sample belongs to the ten largest clones.

Inclusive of the bounding cysteine and phenylalanine, the CDR3 is 16 residues long. The kept DNA is CDR3 alone, 48 bases in frame from the first base. The germline V gene gives CDR1 as SGHRS and CDR2 as YFSETQ. Here V drops 3 bases and J drops 6 bases, and the junction holds 7 bases not matched to any gene. Notes on this clone: Which antigen it targets is not known. There are no base qualities to consult, and no much larger clone falls within one base.

Single viable CD3+CD4+CD8-CD45RO+ cells were sorted as memory CD4+ T cells on a FACSAria II. CMV serostatus was determined with a Roche Elecsys assay detecting serum IgG against CMV pp150, pp28, p38 and p52. After the samples were thawed, total CD4+ T cells were enriched through positive selection using CD4 magnetic microbeads. The samples came from a separate study whose specific focus was interrogating the CD4+ T cell memory repertoire. Peripheral blood mononuclear cells were isolated and cryopreserved following standard operating procedures; serum was stored at -80 °C. CD3-PerCP (BW264/56), CD4-APC (RPA-T4), CD45RO-PE (UCHT1) and CD8-Pacific Orange (3B5) antibodies were used for staining, and non-viable cells were excluded with Sytox blue.

The sequence links TRBV5-1 to TRBJ2-1; the central 12 bases match TRBD1. Sequencing input: memory CD4+ T cells from blood. The clonotype originates from an adult in good health and CMV-seropositive. Read as DNA, the sequence is TGCGCCAGCAGCTACCCCCGGGACAGGGGGCCCAATGAGCAGTTCTTC. The translation is CASSYPRDRGPNEQFF.